What follows are 10 T cell receptor beta chains derived from one specimen sequenced in a study of T cells in Graves' hyperthyroidism and ophthalmopathy. Amplification of TCR beta CDR3 regions used RNA as the template. The HTBI primer set served for first-round RT-PCR of the TCR CDR3. TCRdb re-called the multiplex PCR reads through MiXCR, storing one row per CDR3 protein. This table holds around 300,000 distinct CDR3 sequences, about an eighth found once. Sample: blood. These receptors were collected from a woman younger than 45 with Graves' hyperthyroidism that later progressed to Graves' ophthalmopathy.

This clonotype was detected ten times or more. The J gene is TRBJ2-3, the V gene TRBV11-2; D may be TRBD1 or TRBD2 (5 bases each). The V and J ends lost 4 bases and 6 bases respectively, with 17 bases between them. This CDR3 comprises 15 residues. From germline, CDR1 is SGHAT and CDR2 FQNNGV. CDR3 protein: CASSSLTGAPDTQYF. Here the CDR3 DNA reads TGTGCCAGCAGCTCGTTAACCGGGGCCCCCGATACGCAGTATTTT.

There are many counts of this clonotype. The chain joins TRBV6-1 to TRBJ1-6; no clear D gene. V was trimmed by 5 bases and J by 1 base, leaving 9 bases between them. From germline, CDR1 is MNHNS and CDR2 SASEGT. This CDR3 comprises 15 residues. CDR3: CASSSVFSYNSPLHF. DNA for the CDR3: TGTGCCAGCAGTTCCGTTTTTTCCTATAATTCACCCCTCCACTTT.

This clonotype was counted ten times or more. The chain uses TRBV2 and TRBJ1-1, with D hard to call. The V gene's germline CDR1 is SNHLY and CDR2 FYNNEI. The CDR3 consists of 12 residues. The germline V and J ends were trimmed by 7 bases and 6 bases, with 12 bases remaining between them. CDR3 loop: CASTKTVPEAFF. The DNA for the CDR3 is TGTGCCAGCACTAAGACCGTCCCTGAAGCTTTCTTT.

This clonotype was found a few times. The J gene is TRBJ2-5, the V gene TRBV24-1; the D call may be TRBD1 or TRBD2 (7 bases each). The CDR3 loop spans 15 amino acids. Trimming pared 4 bases from V and 9 bases from J, leaving 20 bases between. CDR1 is KGHDR, CDR2 SFDVKD, per germline. This chain's CDR3 is CATSDPRGGTEAQYF. DNA of the CDR3: TGTGCCACCAGTGACCCCAGGGGGGGGACGGAGGCCCAGTACTTC.

The V and J genes are TRBV15 and TRBJ1-1; D is unresolved. Trimming shortened V by 1 base and J by 5 bases, and 8 bases separated the two germline ends. Germline CDR1 LNHNV, CDR2 YYDKDF (reference sequence). There are 13 residues in the CDR3. CDR3 amino acids: CATSRVSGTEAFF. The DNA of the CDR3 is TGTGCCACCAGCAGAGTGTCCGGGACTGAAGCTTTCTTT.

The chain combines TRBV5-1 with TRBJ2-2; D ambiguous. Trimming took 0 bases from V and 0 from J, leaving 9 bases between them. Germline CDR1 and CDR2: SGHRS and YFSETQ. This CDR3 has 16 amino acids. CDR3 sequence (DNA): TGCGCCAGCAGCTTGGATGGTAGCCCGAACACCGGGGAGCTGTTTTTT. Its translation is CASSLDGSPNTGELFF.

This clonotype turned up a few times. V gene TRBV20-1 combines with J gene TRBJ2-1, with no clear D. Trimming shortened V by 5 bases and J by 5 bases, and 22 bases separated the two germline ends. Germline V lookup: CDR1 DFQATT, CDR2 SNEGSKA (reference sequence). CDR3 length equals 16 residues. For the CDR3, the DNA is TGCAGTGCTGATCTAGGTTCCGGAGCCAGGAACAATGAGCAGTTCTTC. As protein: CSADLGSGARNNEQFF.

The chain combines TRBV4-3 with TRBJ2-1; possible D gene TRBD1, 5 bases. The ends were cut back, 4 bases at V and 7 bases at J, with 14 bases in the middle. The CDR3 sequence is 14 residues long. Germline V CDR1 and CDR2: LGHNA, YSLEER. This chain's CDR3 is CASSLHPGRNEQFF. CDR3 DNA: TGCGCCAGCAGCCTCCATCCAGGGCGGAATGAGCAGTTCTTC.

Many counts were recorded for this clonotype. The chain uses TRBV18 and TRBJ2-2; a possible D gene is TRBD1 (6 bases). This CDR3 region has 15 residues. Germline CDR1 KGHSH, CDR2 LQKENI. V gave up 5 bases and J gave up 6 bases, with 16 bases separating them. CDR3 amino acids: CASSSGLHRAGELFF. Here the CDR3 DNA reads TGTGCCAGCTCATCCGGACTTCACAGGGCCGGGGAGCTGTTTTTT. Using reference TRBV18 and TRBJ2-2 for the parts outside the CDR3, the full variable domain is NAGVMQNPRHLVRRRGQEARLRCSPMKGHSHVYWYRQLPEEGLKFMVYLQKENIIDESGMPKERFSAEFPKEGPSILRIQQVVRGDSAAYFCASSSGLHRAGELFFGEGSRLTVL.

This clonotype has a count of ten or more. V and J are TRBV20-1 and TRBJ1-1, with D uncertain. The V gene's germline CDR1 is DFQATT and CDR2 SNEGSKA (reference sequence). This CDR3 region has 13 residues. The ends were cut back, 5 bases at V and 1 base at J, with 11 bases in the middle. CDR3 DNA: TGCAGTGCTCCGGACGGACCGAACACTGAAGCTTTCTTT. It encodes CSAPDGPNTEAFF.